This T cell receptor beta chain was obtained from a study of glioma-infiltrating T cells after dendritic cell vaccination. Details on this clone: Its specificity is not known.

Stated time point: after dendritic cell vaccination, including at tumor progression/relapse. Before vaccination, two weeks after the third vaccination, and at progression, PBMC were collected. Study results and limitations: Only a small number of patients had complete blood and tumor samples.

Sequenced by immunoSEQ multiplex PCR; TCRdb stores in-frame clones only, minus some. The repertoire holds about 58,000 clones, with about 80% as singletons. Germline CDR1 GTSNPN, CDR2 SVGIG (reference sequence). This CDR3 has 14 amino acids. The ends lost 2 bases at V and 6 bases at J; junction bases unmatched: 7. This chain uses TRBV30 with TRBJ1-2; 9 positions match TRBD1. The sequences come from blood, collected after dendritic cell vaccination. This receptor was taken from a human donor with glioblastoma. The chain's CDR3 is CAWSRTGAPHGYTF. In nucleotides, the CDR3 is TGTGCCTGGAGTAGGACAGGGGCGCCCCATGGCTACACCTTC.